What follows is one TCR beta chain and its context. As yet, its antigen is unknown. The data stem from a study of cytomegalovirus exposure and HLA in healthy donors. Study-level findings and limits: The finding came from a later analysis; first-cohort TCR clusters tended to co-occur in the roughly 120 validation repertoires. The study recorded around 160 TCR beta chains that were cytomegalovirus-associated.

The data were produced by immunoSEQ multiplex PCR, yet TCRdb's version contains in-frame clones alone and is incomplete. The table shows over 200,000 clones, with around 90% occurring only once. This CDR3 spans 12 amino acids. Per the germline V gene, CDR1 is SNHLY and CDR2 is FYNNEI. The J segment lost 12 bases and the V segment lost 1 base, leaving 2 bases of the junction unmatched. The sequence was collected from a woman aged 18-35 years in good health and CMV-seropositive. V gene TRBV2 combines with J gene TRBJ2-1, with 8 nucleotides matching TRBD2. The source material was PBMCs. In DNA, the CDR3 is TGTGCCAGCAGTGAAGAGCGGGAGAGGCAGTTCTTC. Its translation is CASSEERERQFF.